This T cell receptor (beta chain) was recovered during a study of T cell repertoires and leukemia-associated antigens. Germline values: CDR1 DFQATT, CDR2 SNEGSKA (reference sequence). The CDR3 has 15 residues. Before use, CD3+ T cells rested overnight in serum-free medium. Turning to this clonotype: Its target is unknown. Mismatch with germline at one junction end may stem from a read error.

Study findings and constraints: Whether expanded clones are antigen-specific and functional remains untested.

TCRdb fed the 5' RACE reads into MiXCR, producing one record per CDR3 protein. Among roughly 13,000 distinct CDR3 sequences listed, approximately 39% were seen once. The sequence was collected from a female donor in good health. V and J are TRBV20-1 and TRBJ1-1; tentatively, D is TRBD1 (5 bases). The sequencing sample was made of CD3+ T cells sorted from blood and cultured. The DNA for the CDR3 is TGCAGTGCTAGAGACCCGGGACTAGGCAACACTGAAGTTTTCTTT. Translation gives CSARDPGLGNTEVFF.